This TCR beta chain was captured in a study of T cell repertoires in cytomegalovirus infection. About this clonotype: The antigen is unknown.

The V and J ends lost 2 bases and 1 base respectively, with 5 bases between them. The CDR3 consists of 14 residues. Per the germline V gene, CDR1 is MNHNS and CDR2 is SASEGT. In TCRdb, the reads were re-called with MiXCR into one record per CDR3 protein. The sample includes about 770,000 distinct CDR3 sequences, about 27% of them seen just once. The starting material was cultured CD8+ T cells from PBMCs, obtained from culture after CMV antigen stimulation. The chain is built from TRBV6-1 and TRBJ1-4, with no clear D. The receptor was derived from a human donor in good health (CMV status not recorded). Some clones in this sample may be carry-over from other donors' samples. The CDR3 DNA reads as TGTGCCAGCAGTGAATTGAAAACTAATGAAAAACTGTTTTTT. The encoded protein is CASSELKTNEKLFF.